Below, one T cell receptor (beta chain) is given with its context. As yet, its antigen is unknown. The sample is drawn from a study of T cell responses to AZD1222 COVID-19 vaccine. Repertoires were generated with immunoSEQ multiplex PCR, while TCRdb's copy carries only in-frame clones and drops some. Of tens of thousands of clones in the sample, 86% were seen once. Points from the study as a whole: Donors, mostly white British, included more females; clonal diversity was possibly underestimated.

The CDR3 consists of 15 residues. Germline V gives CDR1 SNHLY, CDR2 FYNNEI. Unmatched junction bases numbered 5, after V lost 5 bases and J lost 3 bases. The source was peripheral blood, collected on day 0 of AZD1222 vaccination. This clonotype was obtained from an adult in good health. This rearrangement joins TRBV2 to TRBJ2-1, with 9 positions matching TRBD1. CDR3 sequence (DNA): TGTGCCAGCAGTCGGGGACAGGGCAACTACAATGAGCAGTTCTTC. It codes for CASSRGQGNYNEQFF.